A single sample gave rise to the 2 T cell receptor beta chains below, sequenced in a study of radiotherapy plus CTLA-4 blockade in lung cancer listed by TCRdb under 2018. Libraries were built with the immunoSEQ multiplex PCR assay. In its TCRdb copy, this immuneACCESS table keeps in-frame sequences only and misses some clones. Where compared with another copy, unresolved V genes explain less than half of these, and the others have no known cause. This sample has 90,000 or so clones in its table, and 75% to 90% of those were observed once. The ten largest clones take up just over 2% of the sample. The sequences come from peripheral blood, collected from a patient treated with radiotherapy plus ipilimumab. Receptors were obtained from a human donor with non-small cell lung cancer who had a partial response to radiotherapy plus ipilimumab.

This rearrangement joins TRBV29-1 to TRBJ1-2; D perhaps matches TRBD1 (6 bases). The germline gives CDR1 SQVTM, CDR2 ANQGSEA. The CDR3 covers 12 residues. The V and J ends lost 5 bases and 2 bases respectively, with 9 bases between them. The CDR3 bases are TGCAGCGTTCGGACAGACAACTATGGCTACACCTTC. Its translation: CSVRTDNYGYTF. Supplemented by reference TRBV29-1 and TRBJ1-2, the full variable domain reads SAVISQKPSRDICQRGTSLTIQCQVDSQVTMMFWYRQQPGQSLTLIATANQGSEATYESGFVIDKFPISRPNLTFSTLTVSNMSPEDSSIYLCSVRTDNYGYTFGSGTRLTVV.

The chain combines TRBV6-5 with TRBJ1-1; 7 bases line up with TRBD1. The V and J ends lost 2 bases and 7 bases, in that order; junction bases with no gene match: 10. Looked up from germline, CDR1 is MNHEY and CDR2 is SVGAGI. The CDR3 length is 15 residues. CDR3 loop: CASSYGNTGVGEAFF. CDR3 in DNA: TGTGCCAGCAGTTACGGTAATACAGGGGTCGGTGAAGCTTTCTTT.